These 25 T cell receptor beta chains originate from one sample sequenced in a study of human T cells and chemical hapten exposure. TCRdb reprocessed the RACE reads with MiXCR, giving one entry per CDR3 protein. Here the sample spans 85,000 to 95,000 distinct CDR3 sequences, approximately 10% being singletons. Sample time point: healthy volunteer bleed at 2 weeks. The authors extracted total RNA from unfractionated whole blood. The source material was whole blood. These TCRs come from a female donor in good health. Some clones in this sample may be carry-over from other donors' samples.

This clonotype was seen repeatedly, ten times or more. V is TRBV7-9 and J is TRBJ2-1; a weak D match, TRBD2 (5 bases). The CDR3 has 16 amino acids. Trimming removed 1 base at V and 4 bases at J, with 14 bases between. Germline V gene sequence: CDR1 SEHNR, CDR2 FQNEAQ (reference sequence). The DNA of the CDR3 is TGTGCCAGCAGCTTAGTCGGGAACCGCCCTTACAATGAGCAGTTCTTC. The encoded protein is CASSLVGNRPYNEQFF. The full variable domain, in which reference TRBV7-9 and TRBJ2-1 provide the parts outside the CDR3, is DTGVSQNPRHKITKRGQNVTFRCDPISEHNRLYWYRQTLGQGPEFLTYFQNEAQLEKSRLLSDRFSAERPKGSFSTLEIQRTEQGDSAMYLCASSLVGNRPYNEQFFGPGTRLTVL.

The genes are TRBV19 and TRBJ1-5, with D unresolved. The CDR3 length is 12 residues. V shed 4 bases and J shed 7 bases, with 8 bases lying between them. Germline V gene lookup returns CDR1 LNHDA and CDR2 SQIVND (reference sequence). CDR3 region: CASSTTYQPQHF. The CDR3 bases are TGTGCCAGTAGTACAACGTACCAGCCCCAGCATTTT.

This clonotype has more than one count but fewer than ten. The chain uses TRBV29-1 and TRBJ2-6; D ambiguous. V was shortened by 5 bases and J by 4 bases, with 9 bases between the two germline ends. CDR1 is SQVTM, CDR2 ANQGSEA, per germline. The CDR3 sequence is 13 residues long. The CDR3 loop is CSVYGSGANVLTF. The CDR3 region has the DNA TGCAGCGTTTACGGATCCGGGGCCAACGTCCTGACTTTC.

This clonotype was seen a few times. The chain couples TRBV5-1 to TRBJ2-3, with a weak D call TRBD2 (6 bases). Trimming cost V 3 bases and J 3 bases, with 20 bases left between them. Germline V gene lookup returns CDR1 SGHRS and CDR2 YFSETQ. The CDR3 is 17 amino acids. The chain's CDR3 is CASSSRIVGGKTDTQYF. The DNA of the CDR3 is TGCGCCAGCAGCTCCCGAATCGTTGGCGGGAAGACAGATACGCAGTATTTT.

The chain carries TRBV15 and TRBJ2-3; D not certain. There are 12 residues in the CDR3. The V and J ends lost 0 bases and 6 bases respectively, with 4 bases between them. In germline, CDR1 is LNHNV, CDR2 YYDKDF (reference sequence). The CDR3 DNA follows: TGTGCCACCAGCAGAGAATCCGATACGCAGTATTTT. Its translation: CATSRESDTQYF.

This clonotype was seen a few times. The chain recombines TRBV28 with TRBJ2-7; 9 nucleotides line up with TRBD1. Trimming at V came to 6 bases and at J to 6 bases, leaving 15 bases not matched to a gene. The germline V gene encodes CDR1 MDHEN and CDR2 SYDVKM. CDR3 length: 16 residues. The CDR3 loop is CASRTNQGQGLPEQYF. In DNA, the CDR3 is TGTGCCAGCAGAACCAATCAGGGACAGGGACTCCCCGAGCAGTACTTC.

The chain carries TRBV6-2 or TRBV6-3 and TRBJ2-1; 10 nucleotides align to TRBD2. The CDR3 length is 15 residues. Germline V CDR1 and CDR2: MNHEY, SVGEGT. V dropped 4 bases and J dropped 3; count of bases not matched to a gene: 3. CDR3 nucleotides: TGTGCCAGCAGTTCACTAGCGGGATACTACAATGAGCAGTTCTTC. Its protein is CASSSLAGYYNEQFF.

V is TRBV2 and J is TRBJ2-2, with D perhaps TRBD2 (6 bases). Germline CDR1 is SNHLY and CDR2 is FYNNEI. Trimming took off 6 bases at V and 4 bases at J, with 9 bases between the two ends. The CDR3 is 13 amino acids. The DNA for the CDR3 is TGTGCCAGCAGCGGGAGTGGCACCGGGGAGCTGTTTTTT. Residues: CASSGSGTGELFF.

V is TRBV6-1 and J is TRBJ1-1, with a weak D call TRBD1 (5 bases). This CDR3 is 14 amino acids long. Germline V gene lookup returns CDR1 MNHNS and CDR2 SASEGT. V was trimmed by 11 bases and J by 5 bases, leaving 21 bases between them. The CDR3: CACTGPAGGTEAFF. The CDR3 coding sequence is TGTGCCTGTACGGGGCCGGCGGGAGGTACTGAAGCTTTCTTT.

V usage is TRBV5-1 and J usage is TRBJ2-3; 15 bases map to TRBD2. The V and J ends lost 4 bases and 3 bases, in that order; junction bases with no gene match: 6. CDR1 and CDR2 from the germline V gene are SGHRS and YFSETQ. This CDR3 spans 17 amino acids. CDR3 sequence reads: CASSQAGLAGGTDTQYF. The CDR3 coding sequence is TGCGCCAGCAGCCAAGCGGGACTAGCGGGAGGAACAGATACGCAGTATTTT.

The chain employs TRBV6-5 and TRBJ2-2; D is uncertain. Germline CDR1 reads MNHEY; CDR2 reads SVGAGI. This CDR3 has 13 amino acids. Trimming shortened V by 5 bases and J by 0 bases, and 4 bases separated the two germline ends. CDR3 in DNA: TGTGCCAGCAGTCCTCCGAACACCGGGGAGCTGTTTTTT. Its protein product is CASSPPNTGELFF.

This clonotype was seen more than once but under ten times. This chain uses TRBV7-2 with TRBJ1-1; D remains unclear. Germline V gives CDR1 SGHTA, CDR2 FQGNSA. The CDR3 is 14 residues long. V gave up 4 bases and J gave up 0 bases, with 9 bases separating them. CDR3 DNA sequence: TGTGCCAGCAGCTCTGCAGCTCTGAACACTGAAGCTTTCTTT. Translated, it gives CASSSAALNTEAFF.

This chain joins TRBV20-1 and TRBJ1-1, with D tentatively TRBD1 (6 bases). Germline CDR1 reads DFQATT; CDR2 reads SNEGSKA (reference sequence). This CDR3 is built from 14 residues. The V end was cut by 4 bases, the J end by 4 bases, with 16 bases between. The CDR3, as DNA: TGCAGTGCTATCGTACAGGGTAGGGGCACTGAAGCTTTCTTT. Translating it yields CSAIVQGRGTEAFF.

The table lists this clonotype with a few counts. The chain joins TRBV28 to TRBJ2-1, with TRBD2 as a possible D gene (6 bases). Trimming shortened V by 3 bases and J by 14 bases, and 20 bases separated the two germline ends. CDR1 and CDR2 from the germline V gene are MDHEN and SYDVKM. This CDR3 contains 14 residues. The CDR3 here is CASSFRTPAGSKFF. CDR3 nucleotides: TGTGCCAGCAGTTTCCGGACCCCTGCGGGATCGAAGTTCTTC.

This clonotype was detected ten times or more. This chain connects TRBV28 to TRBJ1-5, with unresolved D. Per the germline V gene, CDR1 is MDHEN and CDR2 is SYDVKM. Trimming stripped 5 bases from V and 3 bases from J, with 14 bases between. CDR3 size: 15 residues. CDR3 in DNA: TGTGCCAGCAGTATTGACGCCCGCGCCAATCAGCCCCAGCATTTT. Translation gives CASSIDARANQPQHF.

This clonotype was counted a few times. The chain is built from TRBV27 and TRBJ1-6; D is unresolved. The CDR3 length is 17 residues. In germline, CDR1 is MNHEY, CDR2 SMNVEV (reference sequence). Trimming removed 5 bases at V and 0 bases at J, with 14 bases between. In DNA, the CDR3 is TGTGCCAGCAGTGCCGAAGTGGATAGCTCCTATAATTCACCCCTCCACTTT. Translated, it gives CASSAEVDSSYNSPLHF.

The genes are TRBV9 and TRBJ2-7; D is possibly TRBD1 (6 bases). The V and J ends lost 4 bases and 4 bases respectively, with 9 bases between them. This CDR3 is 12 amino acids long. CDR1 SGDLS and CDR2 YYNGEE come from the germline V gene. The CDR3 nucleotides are TGTGCCAGCAGCCCGCAGGGGTACGAGCAGTACTTC. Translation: CASSPQGYEQYF.

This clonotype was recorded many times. In DNA, the CDR3 is TGTGCCAGCAGTTTTCATAGCGGAAGCACAGATACGCAGTATTTT. This encodes CASSFHSGSTDTQYF. This chain links TRBV6-2 or TRBV6-3 with TRBJ2-3, with TRBD2 as a possible D gene (6 bases). CDR1 MNHEY and CDR2 SVGEGT come from the germline V gene. This CDR3 is built from 15 residues. V dropped 4 bases and J dropped 0 bases, with 11 bases sitting between them.

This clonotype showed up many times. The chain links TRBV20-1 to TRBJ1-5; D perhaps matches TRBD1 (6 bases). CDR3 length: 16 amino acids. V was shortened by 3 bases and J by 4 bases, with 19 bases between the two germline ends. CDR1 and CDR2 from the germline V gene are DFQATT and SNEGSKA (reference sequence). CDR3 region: CSASGQGMPGNQPQHF. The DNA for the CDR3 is TGCAGTGCTAGTGGCCAGGGGATGCCGGGGAATCAGCCCCAGCATTTT.

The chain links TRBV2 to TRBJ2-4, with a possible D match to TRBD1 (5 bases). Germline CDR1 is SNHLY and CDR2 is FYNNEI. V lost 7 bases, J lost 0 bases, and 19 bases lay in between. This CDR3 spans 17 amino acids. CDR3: CASTEGAWTPAKNIQYF. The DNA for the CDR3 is TGTGCCAGCACCGAAGGGGCTTGGACACCAGCCAAAAACATTCAGTACTTC.

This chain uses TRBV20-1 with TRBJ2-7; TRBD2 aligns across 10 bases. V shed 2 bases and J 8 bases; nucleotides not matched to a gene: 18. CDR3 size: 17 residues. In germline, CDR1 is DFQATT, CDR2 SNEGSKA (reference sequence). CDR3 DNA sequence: TGCAGTGCTAGATTTGGGAGCGGGGGGGATCGGGGAAGCAAGCAGTACTTC. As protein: CSARFGSGGDRGSKQYF.

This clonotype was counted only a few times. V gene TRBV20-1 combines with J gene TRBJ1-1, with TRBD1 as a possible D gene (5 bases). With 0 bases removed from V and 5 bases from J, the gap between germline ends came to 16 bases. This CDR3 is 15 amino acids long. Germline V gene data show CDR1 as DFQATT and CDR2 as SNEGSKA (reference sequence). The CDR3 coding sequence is TGCAGTGCTAGAGATGAGGAGGGGTCGTGGACTGAAGCTTTCTTT. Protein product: CSARDEEGSWTEAFF.

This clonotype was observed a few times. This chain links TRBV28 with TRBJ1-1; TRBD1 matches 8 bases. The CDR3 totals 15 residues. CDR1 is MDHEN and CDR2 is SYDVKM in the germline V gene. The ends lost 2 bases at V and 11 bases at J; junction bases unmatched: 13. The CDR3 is CASSLTGTGLVRAFF. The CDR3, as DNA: TGTGCCAGCAGTTTAACCGGGACAGGTCTAGTCCGGGCTTTCTTT.

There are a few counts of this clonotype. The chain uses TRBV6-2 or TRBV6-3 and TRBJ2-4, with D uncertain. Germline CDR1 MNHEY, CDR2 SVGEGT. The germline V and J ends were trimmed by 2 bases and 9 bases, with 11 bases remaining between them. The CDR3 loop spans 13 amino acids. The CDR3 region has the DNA TGTGCCAGCAGTTACGCAGGATCAGGCATTCAGTACTTC. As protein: CASSYAGSGIQYF.

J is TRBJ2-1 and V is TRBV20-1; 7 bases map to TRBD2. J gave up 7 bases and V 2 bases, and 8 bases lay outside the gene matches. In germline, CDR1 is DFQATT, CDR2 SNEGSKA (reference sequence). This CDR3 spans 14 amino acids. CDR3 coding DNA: TGCAGTGCTAGACCGGCGGGAGATCTGAATGAGCAGTTCTTC. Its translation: CSARPAGDLNEQFF.